The rows below give T cell receptor beta chains drawn from one sample of a study of blood T cell repertoires in COVID-19. Generated by immunoSEQ multiplex PCR, the TCRdb table keeps only in-frame clones and is missing some. The repertoire consists of some 50,000 clones, with roughly 84% occurring once and the leading ten covering under 9%. Sample: peripheral blood. The receptors were sampled from a man aged 50-59 years with active COVID-19. Each CDR3 is given with its conserved first and last residue. The order of the fields is J gene, V gene, clone size, D gene, CDR3 DNA, CDR3 protein. The D gene is left open where the match is weak. For some rows the clone size is stated as once, few or many, or as a class when expanded; others skip it.

j_gene: TRBJ2-1
v_gene: TRBV19
abundance: NA
d_gene: NA
CDR3nt: TGTGCCAGTATGGTGGCCCAAAGCTACAATGAGCAGTTCTTC
CDR3aa: CASMVAQSYNEQFF

j_gene: TRBJ1-2
v_gene: TRBV18
abundance: NA
d_gene: TRBD1
CDR3nt: TGTGCCAGCTCACTAAAGGGACAGGAACATGGCTACACCTTC
CDR3aa: CASSLKGQEHGYTF

j_gene: TRBJ2-7
v_gene: TRBV24-1
abundance: NA
d_gene: TRBD2
CDR3nt: TGTGCCACCAGTGACCCGGGGGAGGGCTACGAGCAGTACTTC
CDR3aa: CATSDPGEGYEQYF

j_gene: TRBJ1-2
v_gene: TRBV7-2
abundance: NA
d_gene: TRBD1
CDR3nt: TGTGCCAGCAGCTTAGCGGCAGGGGGCAATGATGGCTACACCTTC
CDR3aa: CASSLAAGGNDGYTF

j_gene: TRBJ2-3
v_gene: TRBV30
abundance: NA
d_gene: TRBD1
CDR3nt: TGTGCCTGGAGTGTCCGGACAGGACACACAGATACGCAGTATTTT
CDR3aa: CAWSVRTGHTDTQYF

j_gene: TRBJ1-1
v_gene: TRBV11-3
abundance: NA
d_gene: NA
CDR3nt: TGTGCCAGCAGCTTATATATGAACACTGAAGCTTTCTTT
CDR3aa: CASSLYMNTEAFF

j_gene: TRBJ1-3
v_gene: TRBV30
abundance: NA
d_gene: NA
CDR3nt: TGTGCCTGGAGTAAAGACATGAGCTCTGGAAACACCATATATTTT
CDR3aa: CAWSKDMSSGNTIYF

j_gene: TRBJ1-5
v_gene: TRBV6-5
abundance: NA
d_gene: NA
CDR3nt: TGTGCCAGCAACGTCGGGAATCATAATCAGCCCCAGCATTTT
CDR3aa: CASNVGNHNQPQHF

j_gene: TRBJ1-2
v_gene: TRBV7-8
abundance: NA
d_gene: TRBD1
CDR3nt: TGTGCCAGCAGCTTGGGACAGGATCGCCCCTATGGCTACACCTTC
CDR3aa: CASSLGQDRPYGYTF

j_gene: TRBJ1-2
v_gene: TRBV19
abundance: NA
d_gene: NA
CDR3nt: TGTGCCTCTGTCTCTAGGGAGGGCTACACCTTC
CDR3aa: CASVSREGYTF

j_gene: TRBJ2-7
v_gene: TRBV3-1/TRBV3-2
abundance: NA
d_gene: NA
CDR3nt: TGTGCCAGCAGCTCTTGGACAGCAACCTACGAGCAGTACTTC
CDR3aa: CASSSWTATYEQYF

j_gene: TRBJ2-7
v_gene: TRBV19
abundance: few
d_gene: TRBD1
CDR3nt: TGTGCCAGTAGATCCTCCGGGACAGGACTTGCCTACGAGCAGTACTTC
CDR3aa: CASRSSGTGLAYEQYF

j_gene: TRBJ1-5
v_gene: TRBV27
abundance: NA
d_gene: NA
CDR3nt: TGTGCCAGCAGTTTGCCAGGGGCGCCCCAGCATTTT
CDR3aa: CASSLPGAPQHF

j_gene: TRBJ1-4
v_gene: TRBV28
abundance: NA
d_gene: NA
CDR3nt: TGTGCCAGCAGTCCACCAACAGGGACCAATGAAAAACTGTTTTTT
CDR3aa: CASSPPTGTNEKLFF

j_gene: TRBJ2-1
v_gene: TRBV9
abundance: NA
d_gene: TRBD2
CDR3nt: TGTGCCAGCAGCGTAACTAGCGGGGAGTACAATGAGCAGTTCTTC
CDR3aa: CASSVTSGEYNEQFF

j_gene: TRBJ1-5
v_gene: TRBV4-1
abundance: once
d_gene: NA
CDR3nt: TGCGCCAGCAGCCAAGATATGGGCCAGCCCCAGCATTTT
CDR3aa: CASSQDMGQPQHF

j_gene: TRBJ2-2
v_gene: TRBV7-8
abundance: NA
d_gene: NA
CDR3nt: TGTGCCAGCAGCTTCCTGGCAGGGAACACCGGGGAGCTGTTTTTT
CDR3aa: CASSFLAGNTGELFF

j_gene: TRBJ2-5
v_gene: TRBV2
abundance: NA
d_gene: TRBD1
CDR3nt: TGTGCCAGCATCTCCGGACAGGATGAGGAGACCCAGTACTTC
CDR3aa: CASISGQDEETQYF

j_gene: TRBJ1-5
v_gene: TRBV24-1
abundance: NA
d_gene: NA
CDR3nt: TGTGCCACGAGGGAGGGAAACAATCAGCCCCAGCATTTT
CDR3aa: CATREGNNQPQHF

j_gene: TRBJ1-1
v_gene: TRBV6-5
abundance: NA
d_gene: NA
CDR3nt: TGTGCCAGCAGACCACAGGGCGCGGGCACTGAAGCTTTCTTT
CDR3aa: CASRPQGAGTEAFF

j_gene: TRBJ2-3
v_gene: TRBV4-2
abundance: NA
d_gene: TRBD2
CDR3nt: TGTGCCAGCAGCCAAGATCGGGCTAGCGGGAGTTCTTGGGTAGATACGCAGTATTTT
CDR3aa: CASSQDRASGSSWVDTQYF

j_gene: TRBJ2-6
v_gene: TRBV11-2
abundance: NA
d_gene: NA
CDR3nt: TGTGCCAGCAGCCCATTCTACTCTGGGGCCAACGTCCTGACTTTC
CDR3aa: CASSPFYSGANVLTF

j_gene: TRBJ2-3
v_gene: TRBV7-3
abundance: NA
d_gene: TRBD2
CDR3nt: TGTGCCAGCAGCCGTAGCGGGACTAGCGGGGGGCCTCGGTCTACGCAGTATTTT
CDR3aa: CASSRSGTSGGPRSTQYF

j_gene: TRBJ2-7
v_gene: TRBV27
abundance: NA
d_gene: NA
CDR3nt: TGTGCCAGCAGCCGGGACACTACCTACGAGCAGTACTTC
CDR3aa: CASSRDTTYEQYF

j_gene: TRBJ1-2
v_gene: TRBV7-9
abundance: NA
d_gene: NA
CDR3nt: TGTGCCAGCAGCTTGGAGGAATGGTATGGCTACACCTTC
CDR3aa: CASSLEEWYGYTF

j_gene: TRBJ2-6
v_gene: TRBV19
abundance: once
d_gene: TRBD1
CDR3nt: TGTGCCAGTCTTACGCACTCTCGGGACAGGGATGTCTCTGGGGCCAACGTCCTGACTTTC
CDR3aa: CASLTHSRDRDVSGANVLTF

j_gene: TRBJ2-7
v_gene: TRBV7-6
abundance: NA
d_gene: TRBD2
CDR3nt: TGTGCCAGCAGCCCCGAGACTAGCGGGGGGACCTACGAGCAGTACTTC
CDR3aa: CASSPETSGGTYEQYF

j_gene: TRBJ2-1
v_gene: TRBV7-2
abundance: NA
d_gene: NA
CDR3nt: TGTGCCAGCAGCGTCCCAGGGGCACGAACAAATTACCTCTTC
CDR3aa: CASSVPGARTNYLF